What follows are 8 T cell receptor beta chains derived from one specimen sequenced in a study of blood T cell repertoires in COVID-19. Assay: immunoSEQ multiplex PCR; the TCRdb copy retains only in-frame clones and omits some. The sample yields under 45,000 clones, around nine tenths seen once. The specimen sequenced was peripheral blood. These receptors all come from a middle-aged man with COVID-19, enrolled during active disease.

This clone is categorized as medium-sized. V usage is TRBV7-9 and J usage is TRBJ1-4; D uncertain. CDR1 SEHNR and CDR2 FQNEAQ come from the germline V gene (reference sequence). The CDR3 consists of 14 residues. Trimming took 5 bases from V and 8 from J, leaving 15 bases between them. The CDR3 region has the DNA TGTGCCAGCAGCGGACGGGCATGGAGGGAAAAACTGTTTTTT. Translation: CASSGRAWREKLFF.

In its sample, this clone was seen a few times. V usage is TRBV10-2 and J usage is TRBJ2-3, with 9 bases matching TRBD2. CDR1 is WSHSY, CDR2 SAAADI, per germline. The CDR3 consists of 16 residues. V was pared by 8 bases and J by 4 bases, with 13 bases of the junction left unmatched. For the CDR3, the DNA is TGCGCCAGCCTCCCTCGTAGCGGGAGCGGAGCAGATACGCAGTATTTT. This translates into CASLPRSGSGADTQYF.

This clone occurred once. This chain connects TRBV14 to TRBJ2-7, with D possibly TRBD2 on 6 matching bases. The CDR3 is 15 amino acids. Germline V gene sequence: CDR1 SGHDN, CDR2 FVKESK. Trimming stripped 0 bases from V and 3 bases from J, with 12 bases between. The CDR3: CASSQDPGVVYEQYF. In DNA form, the CDR3 reads TGTGCCAGCAGCCAAGATCCGGGGGTAGTCTACGAGCAGTACTTC.

The chain employs TRBV19 and TRBJ2-1; 8 nucleotides line up with TRBD2. Trimming cost V 2 bases and J 2 bases; bases outside gene matches: 11. The CDR3 totals 18 residues. The germline CDR1 and CDR2 sequences are LNHDA and SQIVND (reference sequence). The CDR3 DNA is TGTGCCAGTAGTATATTGAGGTTACGGCGGGGGGCCTACAATGAGCAGTTCTTC. Encoded protein: CASSILRLRRGAYNEQFF.

The gene calls are TRBV28 and TRBJ1-1; maybe TRBD1 (5 bases). Trimming stripped 5 bases from V and 3 bases from J, with 13 bases between. This CDR3 comprises 14 residues. Germline CDR1 MDHEN, CDR2 SYDVKM. CDR3 in amino acids: CASSIGGKHTEAFF. Here the CDR3 DNA reads TGTGCCAGCAGTATTGGGGGGAAGCACACTGAAGCTTTCTTT.

The genes are TRBV6-2 or TRBV6-3 and TRBJ2-3, with 14 bases identical to TRBD2. This CDR3 contains 15 residues. Trimming took 5 bases from V and 9 from J; bases not matched to a gene: 7. Germline V lookup: CDR1 MNHEY, CDR2 SVGEGT. This CDR3 is CASSDRLAGGVTQYF. The CDR3 DNA sequence: TGTGCCAGCAGTGACCGACTAGCGGGAGGGGTAACGCAGTATTTT.

This clone has more than one count but fewer than ten. This chain links TRBV14 with TRBJ1-3; D might be TRBD1 (6 bases). Germline CDR1 and CDR2: SGHDN and FVKESK. This CDR3 is 14 amino acids long. V was cut by 7 bases and J by 1 base, with 11 bases left in between. The CDR3 DNA reads as TGTGCCAGCATGCGGACAGCGTCTGGAAACACCATATATTTT. It codes for CASMRTASGNTIYF.

This rearrangement joins TRBV25-1 to TRBJ2-2, with TRBD2 matching 12 bases. Germline CDR1 reads MGHDK; CDR2 reads SYGVNS. With V trimmed by 4 bases and J by 1 base, 4 bases remained unmatched. The CDR3 is 17 residues long. CDR3 sequence: CASSGTTSGGNTGELFF. The CDR3, as DNA: TGTGCCAGCAGTGGGACGACTAGCGGGGGGAACACCGGGGAGCTGTTTTTT.